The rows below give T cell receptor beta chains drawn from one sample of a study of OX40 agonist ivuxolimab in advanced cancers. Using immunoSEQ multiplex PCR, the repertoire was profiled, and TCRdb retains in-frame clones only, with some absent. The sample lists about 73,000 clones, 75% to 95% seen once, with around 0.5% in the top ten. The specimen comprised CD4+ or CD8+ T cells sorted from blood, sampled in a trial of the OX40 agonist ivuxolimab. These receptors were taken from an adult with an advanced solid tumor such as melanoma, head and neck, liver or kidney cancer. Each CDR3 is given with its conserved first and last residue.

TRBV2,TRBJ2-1,CASRAGTIYNEQFF
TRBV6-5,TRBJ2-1,CASSRQGAYNEQFF
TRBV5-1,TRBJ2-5,CASSLEGRGETQYF
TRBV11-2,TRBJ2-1,CASSLRTGALDEQFF
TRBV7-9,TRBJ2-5,CASSPLRKETQYF
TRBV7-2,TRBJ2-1,CASSLWKREFYNEQFF
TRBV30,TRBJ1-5,CAWSVQVDQPQHF
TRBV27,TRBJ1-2,CASSLSGTGDYGYTF
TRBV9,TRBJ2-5,CASSVDSSPQETQYF
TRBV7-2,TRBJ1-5,CASSTNPDRPQHF
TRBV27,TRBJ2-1,CASSLNLAELFYNEQFF
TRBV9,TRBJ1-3,CASSEMGAGNTIYF
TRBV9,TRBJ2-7,CASSVTGSSYEQYF
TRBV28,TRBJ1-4,CASSLPGQGPSREKLFF
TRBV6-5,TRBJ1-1,CASSYTPGQAKAFF
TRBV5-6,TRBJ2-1,CASSFRSVSYNEQFF
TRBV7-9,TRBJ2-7,CASVGAWGRQYF
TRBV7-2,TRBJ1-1,CASSLYRLNTEAFF
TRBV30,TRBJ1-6,CAWTTGAGSPLHF
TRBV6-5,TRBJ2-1,CASSYSKQRNYNEQFF
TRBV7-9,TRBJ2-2,CASSLKLLGSTGELFF
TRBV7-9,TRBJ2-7,CASSYAGTSGPYEQYF
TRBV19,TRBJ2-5,CASSPEGSWTQYF
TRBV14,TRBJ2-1,CASSLNFWAGGGYNEQFF
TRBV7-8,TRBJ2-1,CASSEFSSGGYNEQFF
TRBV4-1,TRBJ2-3,CASSQPGQRPDTQYF
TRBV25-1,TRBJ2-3,CASLEREGYEYF
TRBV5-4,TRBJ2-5,CASSLGQTQYF
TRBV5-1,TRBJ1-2,CASSTAGTGGDNYGYTF
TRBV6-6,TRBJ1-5,CATKQGRGNQPQHF
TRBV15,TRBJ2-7,CATSREIRYEQYF
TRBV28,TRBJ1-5,CASNYQPQHF
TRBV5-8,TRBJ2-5,CASRAVPETQYF
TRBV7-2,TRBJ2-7,CASSPNPSGASTGQYF
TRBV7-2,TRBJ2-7,CASSFRGNYEQYF
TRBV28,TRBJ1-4,CASTGRTGFEKLFF
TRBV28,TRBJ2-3,CASKRTDTQYF
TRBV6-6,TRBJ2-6,CASSSLDSGANVLTF
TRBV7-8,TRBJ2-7,CASSFEEGTYEQYF
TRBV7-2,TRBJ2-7,CASSPRDGMPYEQYF
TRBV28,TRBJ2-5,CASSFIAVQETQYF
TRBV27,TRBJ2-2,CASSFWASGSNTGELFF
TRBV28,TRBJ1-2,CASSSNLNGYTF
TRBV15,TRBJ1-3,CATSRGGDRAGNTIYF
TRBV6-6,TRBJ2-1,CASSTGGLSSYNEQFF
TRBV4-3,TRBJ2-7,CASSQDYEDILTYEQYF